This T cell receptor (beta chain) stems from a study of cytomegalovirus exposure and HLA in healthy donors. Findings of the study overall: Presence/absence comparisons presumed near-even sequencing depth among donors.

The CDR3 spans 14 residues. CDR1 and CDR2 from the germline V gene are SGDLS and YYNGEE. Trimming pared 0 bases from V and 2 bases from J, leaving 9 bases between. The PCR employed 60 Vbeta primers together with 13 Jbeta primers. Measured with immunoSEQ multiplex PCR; TCRdb has only the in-frame clones, and not every one. In the table there are about 130,000 clones, 83% of which are singletons. Points on this clone: Its specificity is unknown.

The source is a middle-aged woman in good health and CMV-seropositive. Sequencing was done on a sample of PBMCs. The rearrangement uses TRBV9 and TRBJ2-7, with TRBD2 as a possible D gene (5 bases). CDR3 loop: CASSVADGAYEQYF. CDR3 bases: TGTGCCAGCAGCGTAGCGGACGGGGCCTACGAGCAGTACTTC.